This T cell receptor (beta chain) was profiled in a study of prognosis after radiotherapy for stage I lung cancer. Study-wide context: Histology showed adenocarcinoma in fewer than 15 patients versus squamous cell carcinoma in more than 5. Study-wide findings and caveats: A drop in unique TCR clone counts was seen after stereotactic body radiation therapy, median roughly 10,000 versus 7,000.

Node-negative status on CT and PET/CT applied to all patients, none having prior chemotherapy, radiotherapy or other malignancies. With two time points in the design, about 6 milliliters of peripheral blood were drawn at each one. CDR3 of TCR beta was amplified from genomic DNA via a two-round multiplex PCR. Amplification during the initial PCR round employed primers specific to each TRBV and TRBJ gene. TCRdb processed the multiplex PCR reads anew with MiXCR; each CDR3 protein has one entry. The sample yields about 20,000 distinct CDR3 sequences, roughly 45% seen once. In regard to this clonotype: Its specificity is unknown.

CDR1 and CDR2 (germline): MNHEY, SVGEGT. This CDR3 is 13 amino acids long. V shed 5 bases and J shed 6 bases, with 14 bases lying between them. The genes are TRBV6-2 or TRBV6-3 and TRBJ2-7, with D uncertain. Specimen: PBMCs, collected before or after stereotactic body radiation therapy (not recorded which). This clonotype originated in a donor of 50 years or more with non-small cell lung cancer. This chain's CDR3 is CASSEAFTSEQYF. The CDR3 DNA reads TGTGCCAGCAGTGAAGCGTTTACGTCCGAGCAGTACTTC.